What follows are 5 T cell receptor beta chains derived from one specimen sequenced in a study of cytomegalovirus exposure and HLA in healthy donors. PCR employed 60 Vbeta and 13 Jbeta primers. The protocol was immunoSEQ multiplex PCR, while the TCRdb copy is restricted to in-frame clones and leaves out a portion. Seen here are about 140,000 clones, around 80% observed once, and the top ten hold 11%. The sample comprised PBMCs. Receptor source: a man aged 18 to 30 in good health and CMV-seropositive.

The chain couples TRBV2 to TRBJ2-1, with 10 bases that match TRBD2. The CDR3 consists of 13 residues. V was clipped by 6 bases and J by 7 bases; unmatched bases: 3. Germline V gene lookup returns CDR1 SNHLY and CDR2 FYNNEI. The CDR3 sequence is CASSGTSENEQFF. CDR3 sequence (DNA): TGTGCCAGCAGCGGGACTAGCGAAAATGAGCAGTTCTTC.

Here the CDR3 DNA reads TGTGCCAGCAGTTATTTCCGGACTAGCGGGAGAGGAGAGACCCAGTACTTC. Protein: CASSYFRTSGRGETQYF. The chain uses TRBV6-4 and TRBJ2-5; 13 positions agree with TRBD2. From germline, CDR1 is MRHNA and CDR2 SNTAGT. The CDR3 runs 17 residues. V lost 5 bases to trimming and J lost 4 bases; unmatched junction nucleotides: 10.

This chain links TRBV7-9 with TRBJ2-1; 7 nucleotides line up with TRBD1. Germline assignment: CDR1 SEHNR and CDR2 FQNEAQ (reference sequence). Trimming removed 4 bases from V and 4 bases from J; junction bases left unmatched: 1. The CDR3 runs to 13 residues. CDR3 nucleotide sequence: TGTGCCAGCAGCTGGGGACAGTACAATGAGCAGTTCTTC. This sequence encodes CASSWGQYNEQFF. The whole variable domain, filled in from reference TRBV7-9 and TRBJ2-1, reads DTGVSQNPRHKITKRGQNVTFRCDPISEHNRLYWYRQTLGQGPEFLTYFQNEAQLEKSRLLSDRFSAERPKGSFSTLEIQRTEQGDSAMYLCASSWGQYNEQFFGPGTRLTVL.

The V and J genes are TRBV7-9 and TRBJ1-2; D unresolved. Trimming removed 5 bases from V and 3 bases from J, with 10 bases in between. CDR3 length: 13 amino acids. Germline loops: CDR1 SEHNR, CDR2 FQNEAQ (reference sequence). CDR3 protein: CASSHSRDYGYTF. The DNA for the CDR3 is TGTGCCAGCAGCCACAGCAGAGACTATGGCTACACCTTC.

The chain couples TRBV19 to TRBJ2-3; TRBD2 matches at 9 bases. Germline CDR1 reads LNHDA; CDR2 reads SQIVND (reference sequence). The CDR3 is made up of 15 amino acids. V trimming: 7 bases; J trimming: 3 bases; junction bases outside the gene matches: 8. The CDR3 DNA reads TGTGCCAGTACTAATGACCTAGCGGGGACAGATACGCAGTATTTT. This encodes CASTNDLAGTDTQYF. Using reference TRBV19 and TRBJ2-3 for the parts outside the CDR3, the full variable domain is DGGITQSPKYLFRKEGQNVTLSCEQNLNHDAMYWYRQDPGQGLRLIYYSQIVNDFQKGDIAEGYSVSREKKESFPLTVTSAQKNPTAFYLCASTNDLAGTDTQYFGPGTRLTVL.